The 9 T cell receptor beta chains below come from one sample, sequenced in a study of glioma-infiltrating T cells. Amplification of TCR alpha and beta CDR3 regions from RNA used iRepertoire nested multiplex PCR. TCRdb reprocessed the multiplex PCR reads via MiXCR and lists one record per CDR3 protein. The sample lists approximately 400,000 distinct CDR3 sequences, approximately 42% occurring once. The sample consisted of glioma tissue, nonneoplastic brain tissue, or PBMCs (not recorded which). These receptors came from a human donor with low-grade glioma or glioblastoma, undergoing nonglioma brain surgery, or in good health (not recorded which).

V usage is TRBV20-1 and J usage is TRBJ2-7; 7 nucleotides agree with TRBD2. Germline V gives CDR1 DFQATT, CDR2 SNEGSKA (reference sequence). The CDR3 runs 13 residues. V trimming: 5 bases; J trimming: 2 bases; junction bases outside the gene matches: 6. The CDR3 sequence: CSAVHGLAYEQYF. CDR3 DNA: TGCAGTGCTGTGCACGGACTAGCCTACGAGCAGTACTTC.

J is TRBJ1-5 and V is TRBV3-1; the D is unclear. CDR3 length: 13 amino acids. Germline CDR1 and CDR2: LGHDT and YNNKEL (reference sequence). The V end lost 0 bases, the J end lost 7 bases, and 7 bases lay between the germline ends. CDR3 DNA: TGTGCCAGCAGCCAAGAAGGTTGGCAGCCCCAGCATTTT. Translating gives CASSQEGWQPQHF.

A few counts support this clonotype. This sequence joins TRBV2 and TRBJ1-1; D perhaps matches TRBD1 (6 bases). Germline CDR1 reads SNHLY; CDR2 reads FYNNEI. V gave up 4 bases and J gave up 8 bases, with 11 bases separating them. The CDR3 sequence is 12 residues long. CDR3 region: CASSGWTDEAFF. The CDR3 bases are TGTGCCAGCAGTGGGTGGACAGACGAAGCTTTCTTT.

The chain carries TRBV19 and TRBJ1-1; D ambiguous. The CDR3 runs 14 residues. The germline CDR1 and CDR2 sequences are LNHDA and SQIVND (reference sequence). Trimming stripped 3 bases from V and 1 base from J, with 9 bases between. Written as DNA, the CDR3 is TGTGCCAGTAGTATCCTCCCGCGGAACACTGAAGCTTTCTTT. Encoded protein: CASSILPRNTEAFF.

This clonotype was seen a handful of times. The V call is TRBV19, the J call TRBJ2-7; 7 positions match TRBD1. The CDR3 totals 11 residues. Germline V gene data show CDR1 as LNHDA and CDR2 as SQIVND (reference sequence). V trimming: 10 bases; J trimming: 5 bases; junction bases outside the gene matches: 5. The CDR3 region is CATRTGHEQYF. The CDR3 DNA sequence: TGTGCCACCAGGACAGGCCACGAGCAGTACTTC.

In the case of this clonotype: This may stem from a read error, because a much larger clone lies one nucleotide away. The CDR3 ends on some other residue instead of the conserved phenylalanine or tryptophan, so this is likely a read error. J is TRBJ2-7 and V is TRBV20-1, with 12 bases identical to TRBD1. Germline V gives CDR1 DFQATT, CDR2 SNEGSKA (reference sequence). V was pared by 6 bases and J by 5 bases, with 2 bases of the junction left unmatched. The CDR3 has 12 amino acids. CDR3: CSAGQGADEQYL. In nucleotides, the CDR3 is TGCAGTGCGGGACAGGGGGCCGACGAGCAGTACCTC.

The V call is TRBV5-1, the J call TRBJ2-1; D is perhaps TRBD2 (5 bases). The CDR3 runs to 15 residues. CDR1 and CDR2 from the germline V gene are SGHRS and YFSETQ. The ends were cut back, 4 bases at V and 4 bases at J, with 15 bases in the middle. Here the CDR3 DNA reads TGCGCCAGCAGCCATGTCTCGGGATATTACAATGAGCAGTTCTTC. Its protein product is CASSHVSGYYNEQFF. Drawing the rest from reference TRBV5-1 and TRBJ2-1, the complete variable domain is KAGVTQTPRYLIKTRGQQVTLSCSPISGHRSVSWYQQTPGQGLQFLFEYFSETQRNKGNFPGRFSGRQFSNSRSEMNVSTLELGDSALYLCASSHVSGYYNEQFFGPGTRLTVL.

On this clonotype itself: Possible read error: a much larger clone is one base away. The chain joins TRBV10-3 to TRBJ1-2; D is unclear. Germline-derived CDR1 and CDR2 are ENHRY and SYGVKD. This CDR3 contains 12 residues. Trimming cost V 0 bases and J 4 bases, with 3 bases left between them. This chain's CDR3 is CAISESGYGYTF. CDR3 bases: TGTGCCATCAGTGAGTCGGGCTATGGCTACACCTTC.

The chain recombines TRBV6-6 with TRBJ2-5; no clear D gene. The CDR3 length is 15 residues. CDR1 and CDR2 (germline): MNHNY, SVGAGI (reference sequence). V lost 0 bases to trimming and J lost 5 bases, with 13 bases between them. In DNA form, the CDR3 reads TGTGCCAGCAGTTACTCAAAACAGACGCGGGAGACCCAGTACTTC. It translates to CASSYSKQTRETQYF.